A single sample gave rise to the 9 T cell receptor beta chains below, sequenced in a study of T cells in narcolepsy. The table came from immunoSEQ multiplex PCR; TCRdb's copy has only in-frame clones and leaves some out. Of 30,000 to 40,000 clones listed, 81% were seen once; the top ten hold 2% to 2.5%. Input material: memory (CD45RA-) CD4+ T cells from blood. Every receptor here comes from a human donor in good health.

The V gene is TRBV7-3, the J gene TRBJ1-1; D is ambiguous. The CDR3 extends over 13 amino acids. Germline V lookup: CDR1 SGHTA, CDR2 FQGTGA. Deletions cut 4 bases from V and 2 bases from J, with 8 bases between. Here the CDR3 reads CASSSQRNTEAFF. CDR3 in DNA: TGTGCCAGCAGCTCACAGAGAAACACTGAAGCTTTCTTT.

The J gene is TRBJ1-2, the V gene TRBV6-5; D is perhaps TRBD1 (5 bases). Germline CDR1 and CDR2: MNHEY and SVGAGI. CDR3 length: 11 amino acids. V gave up 8 bases and J gave up 7 bases, with 11 bases separating them. The CDR3 reads CASSAGLGYTF. In nucleotides, the CDR3 is TGTGCCAGCTCTGCAGGGCTTGGCTACACCTTC.

The chain joins TRBV2 to TRBJ2-3, with unresolved D. V gave up 4 bases and J gave up 1 base, with 9 bases separating them. This CDR3 has 14 amino acids. Germline V lookup: CDR1 SNHLY, CDR2 FYNNEI. This chain's CDR3 is CASSAVRGTDTQYF. In DNA form, the CDR3 reads TGTGCCAGCAGTGCGGTTCGGGGCACAGATACGCAGTATTTT.

The rearrangement links TRBV11-3 to TRBJ2-7; no definite D call. Germline values: CDR1 SGHNT, CDR2 YENEEA. V was trimmed by 1 base and J by 0 bases, leaving 4 bases between them. This CDR3 comprises 13 residues. CDR3: CASSLGSSYEQYF. The CDR3, as DNA: TGTGCCAGCAGCTTAGGTTCCTCCTACGAGCAGTACTTC.

This sequence joins TRBV10-1 and TRBJ2-7; 9 nucleotides agree with TRBD1. The V gene end was trimmed by 3 bases and the J gene end by 1 base; junction bases not matched to a gene: 7. This CDR3 is built from 16 residues. CDR1 is WNHNN, CDR2 SYGVQD, per germline (reference sequence). The CDR3 reads CASSERTGVGSYEQYF. CDR3 coding DNA: TGCGCCAGCAGTGAAAGGACAGGGGTTGGGTCCTACGAGCAGTACTTC.

J is TRBJ1-5 and V is TRBV27, with D possibly being TRBD1 (5 bases). The CDR3 spans 15 residues. CDR1 MNHEY and CDR2 SMNVEV come from the germline V gene (reference sequence). Trimming cost V 6 bases and J 0 bases, with 12 bases left between them. The DNA for the CDR3 is TGTGCCAGCAGGAAGGGACCGTATAGCAATCAGCCCCAGCATTTT. It translates to CASRKGPYSNQPQHF.

The CDR3 sequence is CASSDPGGRIETQYF. In nucleotides, the CDR3 is TGTGCCAGCAGCGACCCCGGGGGGCGCATCGAGACCCAGTACTTC. J is TRBJ2-5 and V is TRBV9; D might be TRBD2 (7 bases). Trimming shortened V by 3 bases and J by 5 bases, and 17 bases separated the two germline ends. The CDR3 is 15 residues long. CDR1 and CDR2 from the germline V gene are SGDLS and YYNGEE.

This chain links TRBV29-1 with TRBJ1-1; D is ambiguous. This CDR3 comprises 15 residues. V was clipped by 0 bases and J by 6 bases, with 17 bases between them. Per germline, CDR1 SQVTM and CDR2 ANQGSEA. CDR3 coding DNA: TGCAGCGTTGAAGATCTAGGAAGGGCGAGGCCTGAAGCTTTCTTT. It translates to CSVEDLGRARPEAFF.

V is TRBV2 and J is TRBJ1-2, with D maybe TRBD1 (5 bases). Trimming pared 3 bases from V and 4 bases from J, leaving 12 bases between. Germline lookup yields CDR1 SNHLY and CDR2 FYNNEI. This CDR3 has 14 amino acids. The CDR3 bases are TGTGCCAGCAGTGAGGCACAGGCGTCCTATGGCTACACCTTC. Its translation is CASSEAQASYGYTF. The variable domain in full, with the rest retrieved from reference TRBV2 and TRBJ1-2, is EPEVTQTPSHQVTQMGQEVILRCVPISNHLYFYWYRQILGQKVEFLVSFYNNEISEKSEIFDDQFSVERPDGSNFTLKIRSTKLEDSAMYFCASSEAQASYGYTFGSGTRLTVV.